The 30 T cell receptor beta chains in this list originate from one sample, sequenced in a study of T cell changes during pregnancy in multiple sclerosis. Clones were sequenced by immunoSEQ multiplex PCR, and TCRdb holds only the in-frame ones, with some missing. In the table there are 100,000 or so clones, around 93% of which are singletons. The starting material was peripheral blood, obtained before pregnancy. Receptor source: a female donor with multiple sclerosis, enrolled in a pregnancy study.

The chain links TRBV18 to TRBJ1-1; D not certain. The V and J ends lost 3 bases and 13 bases respectively, with 18 bases between them. The germline gives CDR1 KGHSH, CDR2 LQKENI. The CDR3 loop spans 13 amino acids. The chain's CDR3 is CASSPADDDQVFF. The CDR3 bases are TGTGCCAGCTCACCTGCCGACGACGATCAGGTTTTCTTT.

The chain employs TRBV9 and TRBJ2-3, with TRBD2 identical over 9 bases. In germline, CDR1 is SGDLS, CDR2 YYNGEE. There are 16 residues in the CDR3. After removal of 1 base from V and 2 bases from J, the junction contained 5 bases not matched to a gene. The CDR3 sequence is CASSVLLAGTTDTQYF. The CDR3 region has the DNA TGTGCCAGCAGCGTATTACTAGCGGGTACCACAGATACGCAGTATTTT.

The V call is TRBV5-1, the J call TRBJ1-4; 8 bases are a match to TRBD1. Losses at the gene ends were 3 bases for V and 6 bases for J; bases not matched to a gene: 4. The V gene's germline CDR1 is SGHRS and CDR2 YFSETQ. The CDR3 consists of 14 residues. CDR3 bases: TGCGCCAGCAGCTGGGGACAGGCAGATGAAAAACTGTTTTTT. Translating it yields CASSWGQADEKLFF.

V is TRBV10-3 and J is TRBJ1-1; TRBD1 aligns across 8 bases. Germline values: CDR1 ENHRY, CDR2 SYGVKD. The CDR3 extends over 15 amino acids. Germline trimming cut 2 bases from V and 3 bases from J; bases unmatched to any gene: 5. CDR3 sequence (DNA): TGTGCCATCAGTGAGATACAGGGGGAGCACACTGAAGCTTTCTTT. This sequence encodes CAISEIQGEHTEAFF.

This clone appeared a few times. V is TRBV7-8 and J is TRBJ1-1; D perhaps matches TRBD1 (5 bases). The ends were cut back, 4 bases at V and 4 bases at J, with 13 bases in the middle. Germline-derived CDR1 and CDR2 are SGHVS and FQNEAQ. The length of the CDR3 is 14 residues. CDR3 region: CASSSGVGGTEAFF. The CDR3 coding sequence is TGTGCCAGCAGCTCTGGCGTCGGGGGCACTGAAGCTTTCTTT.

The chain uses TRBV7-9 and TRBJ1-4; D remains ambiguous. This CDR3 contains 14 residues. Germline V gene sequence: CDR1 SEHNR, CDR2 FQNEAQ (reference sequence). The germline V and J ends were trimmed by 9 bases and 8 bases, with 19 bases remaining between them. In DNA, the CDR3 is TGTGCCAGACCTTGTGTGAGGGCGAGGGAAAAACTGTTTTTT. Amino acids: CARPCVRAREKLFF. Full variable domain (remainder filled in from reference TRBV7-9 and TRBJ1-4): DTGVSQNPRHKITKRGQNVTFRCDPISEHNRLYWYRQTLGQGPEFLTYFQNEAQLEKSRLLSDRFSAERPKGSFSTLEIQRTEQGDSAMYLCARPCVRAREKLFFGSGTQLSVL.

J is TRBJ2-1 and V is TRBV5-1, with 10 positions matching TRBD2. There are 16 residues in the CDR3. The V segment lost 5 bases and the J segment 7 bases; nucleotides outside the gene matches: 12. In germline, CDR1 is SGHRS, CDR2 YFSETQ. The CDR3 sequence is CASSEDLAGVENEQFF. CDR3 DNA sequence: TGCGCCAGCAGTGAAGATCTAGCGGGAGTAGAGAATGAGCAGTTCTTC.

The J gene is TRBJ1-5, the V gene TRBV19, with TRBD1 as a possible D gene (5 bases). Germline CDR1 and CDR2: LNHDA and SQIVND (reference sequence). This CDR3 has 13 amino acids. Between the trimmed V and J ends, which lost 8 bases and 4 bases, there was a span of 12 bases. The CDR3, as DNA: TGTGCCAGTTCTCAAGGGGCTAATCAGCCCCAGCATTTT. This translates into CASSQGANQPQHF.

The V gene is TRBV9, the J gene TRBJ1-1; 12 bases are shared with TRBD1. Germline V gene lookup returns CDR1 SGDLS and CDR2 YYNGEE. The length of the CDR3 is 15 residues. With V trimmed by 3 bases and J by 7 bases, 7 bases remained unmatched. The CDR3 is CASSGDRGHRGEAFF. The CDR3 DNA is TGTGCCAGCAGCGGGGACAGGGGGCATCGTGGTGAAGCTTTCTTT.

This chain connects TRBV15 to TRBJ2-2; D unclear. CDR3 length: 17 amino acids. The germline V gene has CDR1 LNHNV and CDR2 YYDKDF (reference sequence). Trimming stripped 3 bases from V and 4 bases from J, with 18 bases between. In nucleotides, the CDR3 is TGTGCCACCAGCAGTTTACAGAAATCTTCGCTCACCGGGGAGCTGTTTTTT. It specifies CATSSLQKSSLTGELFF. Supplemented by reference TRBV15 and TRBJ2-2, the full variable domain reads DAMVIQNPRYQVTQFGKPVTLSCSQTLNHNVMYWYQQKSSQAPKLLFHYYDKDFNNEADTPDNFQSRRPNTSFCFLDIRSPGLGDTAMYLCATSSLQKSSLTGELFFGEGSRLTVL.

The chain's CDR3 is CASSIGGSELHEQYF. CDR3 nucleotides: TGTGCCAGTAGTATAGGGGGCAGCGAACTTCACGAGCAGTACTTC. The V and J genes are TRBV19 and TRBJ2-7, with D maybe TRBD1 (5 bases). The V gene lost 1 base and the J gene lost 5 bases, with 15 bases spanning the gap. The germline V gene has CDR1 LNHDA and CDR2 SQIVND (reference sequence). This CDR3 has 15 amino acids.

The chain joins TRBV27 to TRBJ1-2; TRBD1 matches at 11 bases. Germline loops: CDR1 MNHEY, CDR2 SMNVEV (reference sequence). The CDR3 has 14 amino acids. Trimming at V came to 5 bases and at J to 7 bases, leaving 6 bases not matched to a gene. CDR3 amino acids: CASSRTGGAFGYTF. The DNA for the CDR3 is TGTGCCAGCAGTCGGACAGGGGGCGCGTTTGGCTACACCTTC.

V and J are TRBV6-1 and TRBJ1-3; perhaps TRBD1 as D (6 bases). The CDR3 spans 14 residues. V was clipped by 6 bases and J by 6 bases, with 15 bases between them. In germline, CDR1 is MNHNS, CDR2 SASEGT. The CDR3 loop reads CASSGGGRLNTIYF. The CDR3 bases are TGTGCCAGCAGCGGCGGGGGCAGACTAAACACCATATATTTT.

V gene TRBV27 combines with J gene TRBJ1-5; D unclear. The CDR3 length is 16 residues. Germline CDR1 MNHEY, CDR2 SMNVEV (reference sequence). V was cut by 5 bases and J by 1 base, with 15 bases left in between. In nucleotides, the CDR3 is TGTGCCAGCAGTCCCCGAGAGGGCTCGAGCAATCAGCCCCAGCATTTT. It codes for CASSPREGSSNQPQHF.

The chain carries TRBV19 and TRBJ2-5, with TRBD1 matching over 8 bases. In germline, CDR1 is LNHDA, CDR2 SQIVND (reference sequence). V trimming: 3 bases; J trimming: 2 bases; junction bases outside the gene matches: 5. The CDR3 contains 15 residues. The CDR3: CASSILGQAQETQYF. CDR3 DNA: TGTGCCAGTAGTATTCTGGGACAGGCACAAGAGACCCAGTACTTC. Looking up the rest from reference TRBV19 and TRBJ2-5 gives the full variable domain: DGGITQSPKYLFRKEGQNVTLSCEQNLNHDAMYWYRQDPGQGLRLIYYSQIVNDFQKGDIAEGYSVSREKKESFPLTVTSAQKNPTAFYLCASSILGQAQETQYFGPGTRLLVL.

This clone has a single count. The J gene is TRBJ2-7, the V gene TRBV30; the D is unclear. The V end lost 0 bases, the J end lost 3 bases, and 12 bases lay between the germline ends. Germline CDR1 GTSNPN, CDR2 SVGIG (reference sequence). This CDR3 region has 14 residues. The CDR3 coding sequence is TGTGCCTGGAGTGTACGGAGACGGCGCTACGAGCAGTACTTC. This codes for CAWSVRRRRYEQYF.

CDR3 nucleotides: TGTGCCAGCAGTCAATCCGGGACAGCGACCCACAATGAGCAGTTCTTC. This gives the protein CASSQSGTATHNEQFF. This chain links TRBV6-6 with TRBJ2-1; 7 bases are shared with TRBD1. Germline V gene sequence: CDR1 MNHNY, CDR2 SVGAGI (reference sequence). V was pared by 5 bases and J by 5 bases, with 12 bases of the junction left unmatched. CDR3 length equals 16 residues.

The V gene is TRBV7-6, the J gene TRBJ2-7; possibly TRBD2 for D (5 bases). Trimming left V 5 bases short and J 7 bases short, with 12 bases between. The germline CDR1 and CDR2 sequences are SGHVS and FNYEAQ. This CDR3 is 12 amino acids long. CDR3 in DNA: TGTGCCAGCAGCCCCCTAACTAGGGAGCAGTACTTC. Translated: CASSPLTREQYF. Variable domain in full (rest from reference TRBV7-6 and TRBJ2-7): GAGVSQSPRYKVTKRGQDVALRCDPISGHVSLYWYRQALGQGPEFLTYFNYEAQQDKSGLPNDRFSAERPEGSISTLTIQRTEQRDSAMYRCASSPLTREQYFGPGTRLTVT.

This chain uses TRBV5-1 with TRBJ2-7; 8 positions agree with TRBD1. From germline, CDR1 is SGHRS and CDR2 YFSETQ. There are 15 residues in the CDR3. Trimming removed 4 bases from V and 2 bases from J; junction bases left unmatched: 8. The CDR3 region is CASSREGQEAYEQYF. Here the CDR3 DNA reads TGCGCCAGCAGCCGTGAGGGACAGGAAGCCTACGAGCAGTACTTC. Full variable domain (outside the CDR3, taken from reference TRBV5-1 and TRBJ2-7): KAGVTQTPRYLIKTRGQQVTLSCSPISGHRSVSWYQQTPGQGLQFLFEYFSETQRNKGNFPGRFSGRQFSNSRSEMNVSTLELGDSALYLCASSREGQEAYEQYFGPGTRLTVT.

CDR3 region: CASSYSQSLPTYGYTF. CDR3 nucleotides: TGTGCCAGCAGTTACTCCCAATCGTTACCTACGTATGGCTACACCTTC. The rearrangement uses TRBV6-5 and TRBJ1-2; the D is unclear. CDR1 and CDR2 (germline): MNHEY, SVGAGI. CDR3 size: 16 residues. Trimming left V 0 bases short and J 5 bases short, with 16 bases between.

This chain connects TRBV10-3 to TRBJ2-3, with a weak D call TRBD1 (6 bases). The CDR3 contains 13 residues. Germline V gene sequence: CDR1 ENHRY, CDR2 SYGVKD. V was cut by 9 bases and J by 0 bases, with 10 bases left in between. This chain's CDR3 is CAINTGSTDTQYF. CDR3 bases: TGTGCCATTAATACAGGGAGCACAGATACGCAGTATTTT.

V usage is TRBV7-8 and J usage is TRBJ2-2; no firm D call. V dropped 1 base and J dropped 1 base, with 7 bases sitting between them. The CDR3 extends over 15 amino acids. Germline CDR1 SGHVS, CDR2 FQNEAQ. This chain's CDR3 is CASSLVRGNTGELFF. The DNA of the CDR3 is TGTGCCAGCAGCTTAGTACGCGGGAACACCGGGGAGCTGTTTTTT.

The CDR3, as DNA: TGTGCCAGCAGTGGACAGGGTTTTGAGCAGTACTTC. It encodes CASSGQGFEQYF. The gene calls are TRBV2 and TRBJ2-7, with 7 positions matching TRBD1. Germline values: CDR1 SNHLY, CDR2 FYNNEI. The CDR3 sequence is 12 residues long. Trimming took 4 bases from V and 7 from J; bases not matched to a gene: 4.

The chain links TRBV11-3 to TRBJ2-5; D is ambiguous. Per the germline V gene, CDR1 is SGHNT and CDR2 is YENEEA. V shed 5 bases and J shed 1 base, with 8 bases lying between them. CDR3 length: 13 amino acids. CDR3 region: CASSRPSQETQYF. CDR3 in DNA: TGTGCCAGCAGCCGTCCCTCCCAAGAGACCCAGTACTTC. The full variable domain, in which reference TRBV11-3 and TRBJ2-5 provide the parts outside the CDR3, is EAGVVQSPRYKIIEKKQPVAFWCNPISGHNTLYWYLQNLGQGPELLIRYENEEAVDDSQLPKDRFSAERLKGVDSTLKIQPAELGDSAVYLCASSRPSQETQYFGPGTRLLVL.

J is TRBJ1-1 and V is TRBV4-1; D not resolved. CDR1 and CDR2 from the germline V gene are MGHRA and YSYEKL. This CDR3 comprises 15 residues. Trimming pared 4 bases from V and 3 bases from J, leaving 15 bases between. DNA of the CDR3: TGCGCCAGCAGCCTGTCCTTTATGAGATACACTGAAGCTTTCTTT. The encoded protein is CASSLSFMRYTEAFF.

The chain joins TRBV9 to TRBJ2-1; 12 bases fit TRBD2. This CDR3 is 15 amino acids long. Germline values: CDR1 SGDLS, CDR2 YYNGEE. V was clipped by 3 bases and J by 4 bases; unmatched bases: 2. For the CDR3, the DNA is TGTGCCAGCAGCGCCGGGACTAGCGGGTACAATGAGCAGTTCTTC. This encodes CASSAGTSGYNEQFF.

DNA for the CDR3: TGCGCCAGCAGCCAAGATCGGGGTAGCGGGGGATACGAGCAGTACTTC. This gives the protein CASSQDRGSGGYEQYF. The V call is TRBV4-1, the J call TRBJ2-7, with TRBD2 matching over 9 bases. The CDR3 is 16 residues long. Germline CDR1 MGHRA, CDR2 YSYEKL. J lost 4 bases, V lost 0 bases, and 7 bases had no gene match.

The gene calls are TRBV5-1 and TRBJ2-5; 14 bases map to TRBD2. J lost 1 base, V lost 3 bases, and 2 bases had no gene match. CDR3 size: 16 residues. Germline V gene lookup returns CDR1 SGHRS and CDR2 YFSETQ. The CDR3 DNA is TGCGCCAGCAGCTCGGGACTAGCGGGAGTCCAAGAGACCCAGTACTTC. As protein: CASSSGLAGVQETQYF. The full variable domain, with the rest looked up from reference TRBV5-1 and TRBJ2-5, is KAGVTQTPRYLIKTRGQQVTLSCSPISGHRSVSWYQQTPGQGLQFLFEYFSETQRNKGNFPGRFSGRQFSNSRSEMNVSTLELGDSALYLCASSSGLAGVQETQYFGPGTRLLVL.

The V gene is TRBV7-6, the J gene TRBJ2-7; 11 bases line up with TRBD2. Trimming at V came to 3 bases and at J to 4 bases, leaving 2 bases not matched to a gene. The CDR3 runs 14 residues. CDR1 is SGHVS and CDR2 is FNYEAQ in the germline V gene. CDR3 sequence (DNA): TGTGCCAGCAGCTTGACTAGCGGGATATACGAGCAGTACTTC. Protein sequence: CASSLTSGIYEQYF.

In DNA form, the CDR3 reads TGCAGCGGGGGGGGATACTACAATGAGCAGTTCTTC. As protein: CSGGGYYNEQFF. The J gene is TRBJ2-1, the V gene TRBV29-1, with 7 bases identical to TRBD2. After removal of 7 bases from V and 3 bases from J, the junction contained 3 bases not matched to a gene. Germline V gives CDR1 SQVTM, CDR2 ANQGSEA. CDR3 size: 12 residues.